Here is one TCR beta chain with its context. This sample stems from a study of neoadjuvant anti-PD-1 for oral cavity cancer. About the research overall: Non-progressing patients received a fourth nivolumab dose near day 43, then surgery on days 50-56.

Method: immunoSEQ multiplex PCR; TCRdb's copy keeps in-frame clones and lacks some. The repertoire consists of 9,500 to 15,000 clones, with about 70% occurring once and the leading ten covering around 2.3%. The V gene end was trimmed by 0 bases and the J gene end by 4 bases; junction bases not matched to a gene: 4. The CDR3 runs to 15 residues. Germline values: CDR1 SGDLS, CDR2 YYNGEE. This sample's time point: after neoadjuvant nivolumab, at surgical resection. Patients had HPV-negative, locally advanced oral cavity squamous cell carcinoma. This clonotype was sampled from a person aged 35 to 85 with oral cavity squamous cell carcinoma. The chain employs TRBV9 and TRBJ1-2; 9 nucleotides align to TRBD1. The sequencing used PBMCs, collected after nivolumab (anti-PD-1) treatment. This CDR3 reads CASSVEGQGGYGYTF. For the CDR3, the DNA is TGTGCCAGCAGCGTAGAGGGACAGGGTGGCTATGGCTACACCTTC.